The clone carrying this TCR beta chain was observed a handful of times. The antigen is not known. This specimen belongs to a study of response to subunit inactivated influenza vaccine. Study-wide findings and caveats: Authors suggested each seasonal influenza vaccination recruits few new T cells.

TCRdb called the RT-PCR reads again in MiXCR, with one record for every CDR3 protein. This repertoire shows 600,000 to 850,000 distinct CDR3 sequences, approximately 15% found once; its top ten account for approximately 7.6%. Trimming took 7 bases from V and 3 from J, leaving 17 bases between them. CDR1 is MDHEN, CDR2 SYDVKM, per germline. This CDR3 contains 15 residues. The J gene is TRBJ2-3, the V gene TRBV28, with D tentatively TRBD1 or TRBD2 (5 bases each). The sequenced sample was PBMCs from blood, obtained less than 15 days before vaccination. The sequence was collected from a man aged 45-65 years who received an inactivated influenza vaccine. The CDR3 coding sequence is TGTGCCAGCAAACCGCCGGGACGATCTACAGATACGCAGTATTTT. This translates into CASKPPGRSTDTQYF. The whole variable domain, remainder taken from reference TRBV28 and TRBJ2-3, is DVKVTQSSRYLVKRTGEKVFLECVQDMDHENMFWYRQDPGLGLRLIYFSYDVKMKEKGDIPEGYSVSREKKERFSLILESASTNQTSMYLCASKPPGRSTDTQYFGPGTRLTVL.